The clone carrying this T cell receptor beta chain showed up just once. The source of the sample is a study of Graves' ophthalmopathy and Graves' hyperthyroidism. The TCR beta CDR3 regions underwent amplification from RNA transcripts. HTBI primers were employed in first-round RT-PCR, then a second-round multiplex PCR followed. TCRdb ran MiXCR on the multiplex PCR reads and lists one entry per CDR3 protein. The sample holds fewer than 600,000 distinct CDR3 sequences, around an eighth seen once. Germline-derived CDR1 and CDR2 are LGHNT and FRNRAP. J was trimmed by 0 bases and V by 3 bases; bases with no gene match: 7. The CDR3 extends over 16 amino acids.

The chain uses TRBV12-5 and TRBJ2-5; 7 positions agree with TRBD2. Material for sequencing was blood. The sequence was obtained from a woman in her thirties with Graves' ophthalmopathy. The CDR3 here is CASGLSSGTYQETQYF. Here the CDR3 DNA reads TGTGCTAGTGGTTTATCGAGCGGGACCTACCAAGAGACCCAGTACTTC.